The 32 T cell receptor beta chains below come from one sample, sequenced in a study of spatial heterogeneity in lung cancer. Regarding time point: sample taken at primary tumor resection. Sequencing of whole RNA from tumor, nontumor lung or frozen PBMC involved no sorting. MiXCR was run by TCRdb on the 5' RACE reads, yielding one entry per CDR3 protein. The table lists about 17,000 distinct CDR3 sequences, about a fifth of them singletons. The material sequenced was PBMCs, taken at surgery. These receptors all come from a female donor with early-stage non-small cell lung cancer.

This chain uses TRBV6-1 with TRBJ2-7, with D possibly matching TRBD1 (5 bases). The length of the CDR3 is 13 residues. Trimming took off 6 bases at V and 1 base at J, with 10 bases between the two ends. Germline CDR1 MNHNS, CDR2 SASEGT. The CDR3 protein is CASREQVSYEQYV. For the CDR3, the DNA is TGTGCCAGCAGGGAACAGGTATCCTACGAGCAGTACGTC.

This clonotype was found many times. The J gene is TRBJ2-1, the V gene TRBV29-1, with 12 bases identical to TRBD2. The CDR3 length is 14 residues. V gave up 6 bases and J gave up 8 bases; unmatched junction bases: 8. Per germline, CDR1 SQVTM and CDR2 ANQGSEA. DNA for the CDR3: TGCAGCGTGGGGAGGACTAGCGGGACTCATGAGCAGTTCTTC. Its translation is CSVGRTSGTHEQFF.

This clonotype was found many times. The chain combines TRBV20-1 with TRBJ1-3; 9 nucleotides line up with TRBD1. Germline V gene data show CDR1 as DFQATT and CDR2 as SNEGSKA (reference sequence). Trimming removed 4 bases from V and 2 bases from J; junction bases left unmatched: 3. The CDR3 contains 14 residues. CDR3 sequence reads: CSAIQGATGNTIYF. DNA of the CDR3: TGCAGTGCTATACAGGGGGCGACTGGAAACACCATATATTTT.

This clonotype is medium-sized in the sample. The chain uses TRBV6-6 and TRBJ1-4; TRBD1 matches 7 bases. CDR1 and CDR2 from the germline V gene are MNHNY and SVGAGI (reference sequence). V was clipped by 7 bases and J by 4 bases; unmatched bases: 9. This CDR3 is built from 15 residues. The CDR3 DNA reads TGTGCCAGCACCTTAACAGGGGTCTTTAATGAAAAACTGTTTTTT. Its translation: CASTLTGVFNEKLFF.

Many counts were recorded for this clonotype. This rearrangement joins TRBV30 to TRBJ2-5; the D is unclear. Trimming stripped 5 bases from V and 12 bases from J, with 16 bases between. The V gene's germline CDR1 is GTSNPN and CDR2 SVGIG (reference sequence). The CDR3 covers 11 residues. The CDR3 is CAWGSWGRKYF. The CDR3 DNA is TGTGCCTGGGGCAGTTGGGGTCGTAAGTACTTC.

By share, this clonotype ranks as medium-sized. The V and J genes are TRBV20-1 and TRBJ2-7; 11 bases align to TRBD1. Germline V gene lookup returns CDR1 DFQATT and CDR2 SNEGSKA (reference sequence). This CDR3 comprises 14 residues. V dropped 6 bases and J dropped 5; count of bases not matched to a gene: 9. CDR3 region: CSAHSGTGGNEQYF. The CDR3 DNA is TGCAGTGCACATTCCGGGACAGGGGGGAACGAGCAGTACTTC.

This clonotype was picked up many times. The CDR3 DNA follows: TGCAGCGTCGGACGGGCCAACTATGGCTACACCTTC. Protein: CSVGRANYGYTF. The chain has TRBV29-1 and TRBJ1-2; D is undetermined. Trimming took off 6 bases at V and 2 bases at J, with 10 bases between the two ends. This CDR3 is 12 amino acids long. CDR1 and CDR2 from the germline V gene are SQVTM and ANQGSEA.

The CDR3 nucleotides are TGTGCCAGCAGCTTAAGCGGACTAGCGGGGGACAGAACCTCCTACAATGAGCAGTTCTTC. Amino acids: CASSLSGLAGDRTSYNEQFF. The chain is built from TRBV7-2 and TRBJ2-1; TRBD2 matches 13 bases. The CDR3 runs 20 residues. The trim removed 2 bases at V and 0 bases at J, leaving 10 bases unmatched. Per germline, CDR1 SGHTA and CDR2 FQGNSA.

This rearrangement joins TRBV9 to TRBJ2-3; D is possibly TRBD2 (6 bases). The V end lost 5 bases, the J end lost 2 bases, and 12 bases lay between the germline ends. CDR3 length: 14 residues. The germline gives CDR1 SGDLS, CDR2 YYNGEE. The CDR3 DNA follows: TGTGCCAGCAGTCGTTGGGGGGACACAGATACGCAGTATTTT. Translating it yields CASSRWGDTDTQYF.

The genes are TRBV7-3 and TRBJ2-7; D unresolved. V dropped 2 bases and J dropped 4 bases, with 9 bases sitting between them. There are 13 residues in the CDR3. The germline CDR1 and CDR2 sequences are SGHTA and FQGTGA. The CDR3 region is CASSLDGYYEQYF. CDR3 nucleotide sequence: TGTGCCAGCAGCTTAGACGGGTATTACGAGCAGTACTTC.

This clonotype was seen many times. The rearrangement joins TRBV30 to TRBJ2-1, with 9 bases fitting TRBD2. V was pared by 5 bases and J by 6 bases, with 5 bases of the junction left unmatched. In germline, CDR1 is GTSNPN, CDR2 SVGIG (reference sequence). There are 13 residues in the CDR3. The DNA of the CDR3 is TGTGCCTGGTTCGGCGGGAGGGCCAATGAGCAGTTCTTC. Translation gives CAWFGGRANEQFF.

Relative to its sample, this clonotype is medium-sized (0.01 to 0.1%). V gene TRBV25-1 combines with J gene TRBJ2-1; no reliable D call. In germline, CDR1 is MGHDK, CDR2 SYGVNS. This CDR3 region has 14 residues. V shed 6 bases and J shed 3 bases, with 12 bases lying between them. CDR3 sequence (DNA): TGTGCCAGCAGCCTCAGTCCAGTCTACAATGAGCAGTTCTTC. This encodes CASSLSPVYNEQFF.

The sample holds many counts of this clonotype. This sequence joins TRBV10-3 and TRBJ2-1; 13 nucleotides match TRBD2. The germline gives CDR1 ENHRY, CDR2 SYGVKD. The CDR3 is 15 amino acids. The ends lost 5 bases at V and 10 bases at J; junction bases unmatched: 8. In nucleotides, the CDR3 is TGTGCCATCAGTCCTGGACTAGCGGGAGTCAAAGAGCAGTTCTTC. As protein: CAISPGLAGVKEQFF.

There are many counts of this clonotype. V gene TRBV28 combines with J gene TRBJ2-4; 11 positions match TRBD2. The germline gives CDR1 MDHEN, CDR2 SYDVKM. This CDR3 has 16 amino acids. Trimming at V came to 5 bases and at J to 0 bases, leaving 3 bases not matched to a gene. CDR3 amino acids: CASSRGLAGAKNIQYF. Here the CDR3 DNA reads TGTGCCAGCAGTCGCGGACTAGCGGGAGCCAAAAACATTCAGTACTTC. Full variable domain (outside the CDR3, taken from reference TRBV28 and TRBJ2-4): DVKVTQSSRYLVKRTGEKVFLECVQDMDHENMFWYRQDPGLGLRLIYFSYDVKMKEKGDIPEGYSVSREKKERFSLILESASTNQTSMYLCASSRGLAGAKNIQYFGAGTRLSVL.

This rearrangement joins TRBV7-9 to TRBJ2-1, with 9 positions matching TRBD2. The CDR3 has 14 amino acids. Germline CDR1 is SEHNR and CDR2 is FQNEAQ (reference sequence). V lost 9 bases and J lost 7; bases outside the gene matches: 10. CDR3 protein: CASSIAGDENEQFF. The CDR3 bases are TGTGCCAGTTCTATAGCGGGAGACGAGAATGAGCAGTTCTTC.

In its sample, this clonotype was seen many times. This chain connects TRBV28 to TRBJ2-2; unclear D gene. This CDR3 is 15 amino acids long. V was cut by 4 bases and J by 2 bases, with 11 bases left in between. Germline assignment: CDR1 MDHEN and CDR2 SYDVKM. CDR3 loop: CASSSLDGNTGELFF. Written as DNA, the CDR3 is TGTGCCAGCAGTTCCCTGGATGGTAACACCGGGGAGCTGTTTTTT.

V gene TRBV28 combines with J gene TRBJ2-7; the D gene is possibly TRBD2 (7 bases). Trimming took off 6 bases at V and 6 bases at J, with 15 bases between the two ends. This CDR3 contains 13 residues. Per germline, CDR1 MDHEN and CDR2 SYDVKM. CDR3 sequence: CASRGGGVSEQYF. In DNA form, the CDR3 reads TGTGCCAGCAGGGGAGGGGGGGTCTCCGAGCAGTACTTC.

This clonotype is categorized as medium-sized. The chain is built from TRBV12-3 or TRBV12-4 and TRBJ1-2, with D perhaps matching TRBD1 (6 bases). The CDR3 has 14 residues. V lost 6 bases and J 4 bases, leaving 15 bases between the germline ends. The CDR3 loop reads CASSFAGGTYGYTF. CDR3 in DNA: TGTGCCAGCAGCTTTGCCGGGGGCACCTATGGCTACACCTTC.

This clonotype is medium-sized. The chain joins TRBV6-5 to TRBJ2-5; weak D call: TRBD1 (6 bases). The CDR3 sequence is 14 residues long. Deletions cut 3 bases from V and 1 base from J, with 9 bases between. Germline-derived CDR1 and CDR2 are MNHEY and SVGAGI. The CDR3 DNA follows: TGTGCCAGCAGTTATACAGGGTTCCAAGAGACCCAGTACTTC. Encoded protein: CASSYTGFQETQYF.

This clonotype is medium-sized (0.01 to 0.1%) within its sample. This chain uses TRBV7-9 with TRBJ1-4; TRBD1 aligns across 8 bases. The CDR3 extends over 15 amino acids. V dropped 2 bases and J dropped 5; count of bases not matched to a gene: 4. Germline V lookup: CDR1 SEHNR, CDR2 FQNEAQ (reference sequence). As DNA, the CDR3 is TGTGCCAGCAGCTTACGGACAGGGAACAATGAAAAACTGTTTTTT. Amino acids: CASSLRTGNNEKLFF.

V is TRBV27 and J is TRBJ2-4; 10 bases are shared with TRBD1. V lost 5 bases to trimming and J lost 0 bases; unmatched junction nucleotides: 4. The CDR3 totals 16 residues. CDR1 is MNHEY, CDR2 SMNVEV, per germline (reference sequence). CDR3 DNA: TGTGCCAGCAGTCTGACAGGGGGCTTAGCCAAAAACATTCAGTACTTC. Its translation: CASSLTGGLAKNIQYF.

In this sample, this clonotype turned up many times. This chain joins TRBV11-2 and TRBJ2-5, with D possibly TRBD2 on 6 matching bases. This CDR3 has 15 residues. Germline V gene sequence: CDR1 SGHAT, CDR2 FQNNGV. V was clipped by 5 bases and J by 2 bases, with 15 bases between them. CDR3 DNA: TGTGCCAGCAGCGCGAGGGAGCGGGCACAAGAGACCCAGTACTTC. This encodes CASSARERAQETQYF. The full variable domain, in which reference TRBV11-2 and TRBJ2-5 provide the parts outside the CDR3, is EAGVAQSPRYKIIEKRQSVAFWCNPISGHATLYWYQQILGQGPKLLIQFQNNGVVDDSQLPKDRFSAERLKGVDSTLKIQPAKLEDSAVYLCASSARERAQETQYFGPGTRLLVL.

This clonotype was observed at least ten times. The CDR3 loop is CSVAVGTGNTIYF. In DNA, the CDR3 is TGCAGCGTTGCCGTGGGTACTGGAAACACCATATATTTT. The rearrangement links TRBV29-1 to TRBJ1-3; D unclear. The V and J ends lost 4 bases and 2 bases respectively, with 9 bases between them. Germline CDR1 and CDR2: SQVTM and ANQGSEA. This CDR3 spans 13 amino acids. The whole variable domain, remainder taken from reference TRBV29-1 and TRBJ1-3, is SAVISQKPSRDICQRGTSLTIQCQVDSQVTMMFWYRQQPGQSLTLIATANQGSEATYESGFVIDKFPISRPNLTFSTLTVSNMSPEDSSIYLCSVAVGTGNTIYFGEGSWLTVV.

This clonotype was found a few times. The chain couples TRBV28 to TRBJ1-5; D unclear. Trimming left V 2 bases short and J 4 bases short, with 6 bases between. The CDR3 loop spans 13 amino acids. Germline assignment: CDR1 MDHEN and CDR2 SYDVKM. The CDR3 spells CASSLDGNQPQHF. CDR3 nucleotide sequence: TGTGCCAGCAGTTTAGATGGAAATCAGCCCCAGCATTTT.

This clonotype is medium-sized (0.01 to 0.1%) within its sample. The chain has TRBV6-5 and TRBJ1-1, with D perhaps TRBD1 (6 bases). This CDR3 comprises 14 residues. Germline V lookup: CDR1 MNHEY, CDR2 SVGAGI. Trimming cost V 9 bases and J 4 bases, with 18 bases left between them. For the CDR3, the DNA is TGTGCCAGTCAAAACGGGGGCTCATTCACTGAAGCTTTCTTT. As protein: CASQNGGSFTEAFF.

There are many counts of this clonotype. J is TRBJ2-5 and V is TRBV20-1; 9 positions match TRBD2. This CDR3 is 17 amino acids long. J gave up 5 bases and V 2 bases, and 15 bases lay outside the gene matches. Germline V CDR1 and CDR2: DFQATT, SNEGSKA (reference sequence). The CDR3 region is CSARFSPSGMPMETQYF. CDR3 DNA sequence: TGCAGTGCTAGATTTTCCCCTAGCGGGATGCCGATGGAGACCCAGTACTTC.

The chain couples TRBV29-1 to TRBJ2-7; TRBD2 matches at 8 bases. The CDR3 runs 13 residues. The ends lost 6 bases at V and 0 bases at J; junction bases unmatched: 4. Looked up from germline, CDR1 is SQVTM and CDR2 is ANQGSEA. CDR3: CSVDSGNSYEQYF. CDR3 bases: TGCAGCGTCGATAGCGGGAACTCCTACGAGCAGTACTTC.

The sample holds many counts of this clonotype. This chain connects TRBV10-3 to TRBJ1-1, with D hard to call. CDR1 and CDR2 from the germline V gene are ENHRY and SYGVKD. V was clipped by 3 bases and J by 3 bases, with 11 bases between them. The CDR3 loop spans 14 amino acids. This chain's CDR3 is CAISDWEGDTEAFF. The CDR3 DNA follows: TGTGCCATCAGTGATTGGGAAGGAGACACTGAAGCTTTCTTT.

Within the sample, this clonotype is medium-sized. The chain employs TRBV5-1 and TRBJ1-3; TRBD1 might be the D (5 bases). The V gene's germline CDR1 is SGHRS and CDR2 YFSETQ. This CDR3 comprises 15 residues. Deletions cut 4 bases from V and 4 bases from J, with 15 bases between. The DNA for the CDR3 is TGCGCCAGCAGCAAAGGCAGGGCGGGAGGAAACACCATATATTTT. It specifies CASSKGRAGGNTIYF.

This clonotype was counted ten times or more. The V call is TRBV7-9, the J call TRBJ2-3, with D perhaps given as TRBD1 or TRBD2 (5 bases each). Germline V CDR1 and CDR2: SEHNR, FQNEAQ (reference sequence). Deletions cut 4 bases from V and 4 bases from J, with 9 bases between. The CDR3 covers 13 residues. CDR3: CASSSRGPDTQYF. CDR3 coding DNA: TGTGCCAGCAGCTCACGGGGACCAGATACGCAGTATTTT.

This clonotype was observed at least ten times. One end of the junction does not line up with germline, which may come from a read error. The gene calls are TRBV28 and TRBJ2-7; 11 bases are a match to TRBD2. In germline, CDR1 is MDHEN, CDR2 SYDVKM. The CDR3 contains 14 residues. DNA for the CDR3: TGTGCCAGCAGTGAAGGACTAGCGGGCAAAGCCGCGGACTTC. It encodes CASSEGLAGKAADF.

This clonotype was observed at least ten times. V usage is TRBV10-3 and J usage is TRBJ2-3; 11 bases fit TRBD2. There are 14 residues in the CDR3. From germline, CDR1 is ENHRY and CDR2 SYGVKD. V was pared by 6 bases and J by 5 bases, with 4 bases of the junction left unmatched. The chain's CDR3 is CAIRLAGVGDTQYF. CDR3 coding DNA: TGTGCCATCAGACTAGCGGGAGTGGGAGATACGCAGTATTTT.